The rows below give T cell receptor beta chains drawn from one sample of a study of CD8 T cells in Susac syndrome. TCRdb reprocessed the immunoSEQ multiplex PCR reads via MiXCR and lists one record per CDR3 protein. The sample carries fewer than 85,000 distinct CDR3 sequences, more than 85% recorded once. The source material was CD8+ T cells from PBMCs. These receptors were collected from a human donor with Susac syndrome. Both conserved end residues are part of each CDR3. D genes are given only for firm matches. Some rows mark clone size as missing; the rest say once, few, many or name a class of expanded clone.

D,size,V,J,CDR3,DNA
NA,NA,TRBV24-1,TRBJ2-1,CATSNTLYNEQFF,TGTGCCACCAGTAACACTTTATACAATGAGCAGTTCTTC
NA,once,TRBV12-3/TRBV12-4,TRBJ1-2,CASSFGAGYGYTF,TGTGCCAGCAGTTTTGGGGCCGGCTATGGCTACACCTTC
NA,NA,TRBV6-5,TRBJ1-5,CASTDSPDNQPQHF,TGTGCCAGCACTGATAGCCCGGACAATCAGCCCCAGCATTTT
TRBD2,NA,TRBV28,TRBJ2-7,CASTPGLAGSYEQYF,TGTGCCAGCACCCCGGGACTAGCGGGCTCCTACGAGCAGTACTTC
NA,NA,TRBV27,TRBJ2-1,CASKLYNEQFF,TGTGCCAGCAAGCTTTACAATGAGCAGTTCTTC
NA,NA,TRBV4-1,TRBJ2-7,CASSQGGKYEQYF,TGCGCCAGCAGCCAAGGTGGCAAGTACGAGCAGTACTTC
NA,NA,TRBV7-9,TRBJ2-3,CASSLNRGGTDTQYF,TGTGCCAGCAGCTTAAATCGAGGGGGCACAGATACGCAGTATTTT
NA,NA,TRBV12-3/TRBV12-4,TRBJ2-7,CASSSLARAEQYF,TGTGCCAGCAGTTCGTTGGCTAGGGCCGAGCAGTACTTC
NA,NA,TRBV29-1,TRBJ2-3,CSVLWIGSDTQYF,TGCAGCGTTCTTTGGATTGGGTCAGATACGCAGTATTTT
NA,NA,TRBV7-2,TRBJ2-7,CASSAGHEQYF,TGTGCCAGCAGCGCAGGCCACGAGCAGTACTTC
TRBD2,once,TRBV29-1,TRBJ2-1,CSVRLAGGPVDEQFF,TGCAGCGTTCGACTAGCGGGAGGGCCAGTAGATGAGCAGTTCTTC
TRBD2,NA,TRBV24-1,TRBJ2-7,CATATSGSSYEQYF,TGTGCCACCGCCACTAGCGGGAGTTCCTACGAGCAGTACTTC
NA,NA,TRBV27,TRBJ1-5,CASTGRGGQPQHF,TGTGCCAGCACGGGACGGGGAGGGCAGCCCCAGCATTTT
NA,NA,TRBV12-3/TRBV12-4,TRBJ2-1,CASLGREQFF,TGTGCCAGCCTCGGTCGTGAGCAGTTCTTC
NA,NA,TRBV18,TRBJ2-1,CASSPQPGTEWVYNEQFF,TGTGCCAGCTCACCTCAACCAGGGACCGAGTGGGTATACAATGAGCAGTTCTTC
NA,NA,TRBV20-1,TRBJ1-1,CSAYLNTEAFF,TGCAGTGCGTACCTTAACACTGAAGCTTTCTTT
TRBD1,NA,TRBV4-1,TRBJ2-7,CASSHGQGRFEQYF,TGCGCCAGCAGCCACGGACAGGGGCGTTTCGAGCAGTACTTC
TRBD2,NA,TRBV13,TRBJ2-3,CASSHRLAASDTQYF,TGTGCCAGCAGCCATAGACTAGCGGCGTCAGATACGCAGTATTTT
NA,NA,TRBV27,TRBJ2-1,CASSFGTTNNEQFF,TGTGCCAGCAGTTTTGGTACCACCAACAATGAGCAGTTCTTC
NA,NA,TRBV20-1,TRBJ2-5,CSVSWVSETQYF,TGCAGTGTTTCGTGGGTGTCGGAGACCCAGTACTTC
NA,NA,TRBV20-1,TRBJ2-7,CSARDTKGITYEQYF,TGCAGTGCTAGAGATACTAAGGGTATTACCTACGAGCAGTACTTC